This T cell receptor beta chain originates from a study of cytomegalovirus exposure and HLA in healthy donors. CDR1 is MNHNY, CDR2 SVGAGI, per germline (reference sequence). V was trimmed by 4 bases and J by 7 bases, leaving 11 bases between them. This CDR3 has 13 amino acids. Use of 60 Vbeta and 13 Jbeta primers characterized the PCR. TCRdb's table, derived via immunoSEQ multiplex PCR, lists solely in-frame clones and lacks some. Among 180,000 or so clones listed, roughly 75% were seen once. This receptor was taken from a woman aged 40 to 50 in good health and CMV-seropositive. The source material was PBMCs. The chain employs TRBV6-6 and TRBJ2-1, with D possibly TRBD1 on 5 matching bases. The CDR3 spells CASSSFRGNEQFF. In DNA, the CDR3 is TGTGCCAGCAGTTCCTTTAGGGGTAATGAGCAGTTCTTC.